The 17 T cell receptor beta chains given below trace back to one sample, sequenced in a study of blood T cells in healthy people across ages. Primed by a sample-barcoded 5' primer and a J-beta primer mix, a second PCR proceeded for about 6 to 11 cycles. Using its own MiXCR run on the 5' RACE reads, TCRdb lists one record per CDR3 protein. The repertoire has about 900,000 distinct CDR3 sequences, 40% to 60% of them found once; the top ten carry roughly 13%. The sequenced material came from blood. These receptor sequences come from a man aged 25-45 years in good health.

The rearrangement uses TRBV7-2 and TRBJ2-5, with 7 bases lining up with TRBD2. Per germline, CDR1 SGHTA and CDR2 FQGNSA. The CDR3 spans 14 residues. Unmatched junction bases numbered 7, after V lost 4 bases and J lost 5 bases. The CDR3 here is CASSSGTTRETQYF. The CDR3 bases are TGTGCCAGCAGCTCCGGGACTACGCGGGAGACCCAGTACTTC.

With respect to this clonotype: A much bigger clone sits one base away, suggesting this may be a read error. V is TRBV12-3 or TRBV12-4 and J is TRBJ1-2; no firm D call. This CDR3 spans 12 amino acids. CDR3 DNA: TGTGCCAGCAGTTCAAACAGTTATGGCTGCACCTTC. Its translation is CASSSNSYGCTF.

The table lists this clonotype with a count of one. The chain employs TRBV12-3 or TRBV12-4 and TRBJ1-2; TRBD1 matches at 7 bases. V was pared by 3 bases and J by 8 bases, with 3 bases of the junction left unmatched. The CDR3 is 12 amino acids. Written as DNA, the CDR3 is TGTGCCAGCAGTTTGGGACAGCAGGGCTACACCTTC. Residues: CASSLGQQGYTF.

This sequence joins TRBV7-2 and TRBJ2-7; 13 nucleotides agree with TRBD2. CDR1 SGHTA and CDR2 FQGNSA come from the germline V gene. Losses at the gene ends were 5 bases for V and 2 bases for J; bases not matched to a gene: 9. This CDR3 is built from 17 residues. The CDR3 DNA reads TGTGCCAGCAGCGTGACCACCGGGACTAGCGGGGCCTACGAGCAGTACTTC. This codes for CASSVTTGTSGAYEQYF.

In its sample, this clonotype was seen many times. This chain joins TRBV7-3 and TRBJ1-2, with 7 positions matching TRBD1. The CDR3 is 18 residues long. The germline V gene has CDR1 SGHTA and CDR2 FQGTGA. V shed 0 bases, J shed 4 bases, and the junction held 14 bases outside the gene matches. The CDR3 loop reads CASSLTNLRTGGFYGYTF. CDR3 DNA sequence: TGTGCCAGCAGCTTAACGAATTTAAGGACAGGCGGGTTCTATGGCTACACCTTC.

The CDR3 loop is CASSLVGDSQETQFF. CDR3 coding DNA: TGCGCCAGCAGCTTGGTGGGGGACAGCCAAGAGACCCAGTTCTTC. This chain links TRBV5-1 with TRBJ2-5; 7 bases map to TRBD1. The DNA end is more similar to TRBJ2-1, so the J call may be wrong. Germline CDR1 SGHRS, CDR2 YFSETQ. The CDR3 is made up of 15 amino acids.

The chain employs TRBV7-9 and TRBJ1-6; possibly TRBD1 for D (6 bases). The V gene lost 2 bases and the J gene lost 8 bases, with 16 bases spanning the gap. The germline V gene has CDR1 SEHNR and CDR2 FQNEAQ (reference sequence). The CDR3 length is 16 residues. The CDR3 spells CASSLSRHRGDSPLHF. The CDR3, as DNA: TGTGCCAGCAGCTTATCTAGGCATAGGGGGGATTCACCCCTCCACTTT.

A remark on this clonotype: The junction and the germline gene differ at one end; a read error may be behind it. The V gene is TRBV7-2, the J gene TRBJ1-2; D unresolved. CDR1 SGHTA and CDR2 FQGNSA come from the germline V gene. The CDR3 has 17 residues. CDR3 residues: CASSLTGIPSSNYGCTF. In nucleotides, the CDR3 is TGTGCCAGCAGCTTAACCGGGATCCCCTCTTCTAACTATGGCTGCACCTTC.

The chain links TRBV5-5 to TRBJ1-2; 8 bases are a match to TRBD1. This CDR3 region has 15 residues. Germline assignment: CDR1 SGHKS and CDR2 YYEKEE (reference sequence). V shed 4 bases and J 5 bases; nucleotides not matched to a gene: 10. The CDR3 spells CASSPAGTGAYGYTF. For the CDR3, the DNA is TGTGCCAGCAGCCCCGCCGGGACAGGAGCTTATGGCTACACCTTC. The complete variable domain, with remaining parts taken from reference TRBV5-5 and TRBJ1-2, reads DAGVTQSPTHLIKTRGQQVTLRCSPISGHKSVSWYQQVLGQGPQFIFQYYEKEERGRGNFPDRFSARQFPNYSSELNVNALLLGDSALYLCASSPAGTGAYGYTFGSGTRLTVV.

This clonotype was seen just once. This chain uses TRBV28 with TRBJ1-2, with D unresolved. The germline V and J ends were trimmed by 5 bases and 2 bases, with 12 bases remaining between them. Germline V gives CDR1 MDHEN, CDR2 SYDVKM. The CDR3 spans 14 residues. CDR3 amino acids: CASSGPLGNYGYTF. CDR3 DNA sequence: TGTGCCAGCAGTGGCCCCCTAGGAAACTATGGCTACACCTTC.

The J gene is TRBJ1-2, the V gene TRBV19; 9 nucleotides match TRBD1. The V segment lost 7 bases and the J segment 5 bases; nucleotides outside the gene matches: 11. In germline, CDR1 is LNHDA, CDR2 SQIVND (reference sequence). The CDR3 runs 15 residues. This CDR3 reads CASTPSVGQGYGYTF. The CDR3 DNA reads as TGTGCCAGTACCCCAAGTGTGGGACAGGGATATGGCTACACCTTC.

This clonotype was detected a few times. The chain couples TRBV11-1 to TRBJ2-7; 10 bases line up with TRBD2. The length of the CDR3 is 14 residues. The V gene end was trimmed by 5 bases and the J gene end by 6 bases; junction bases not matched to a gene: 7. Germline V lookup: CDR1 SGHAT, CDR2 FQDESV (reference sequence). CDR3 region: CASSRARTSGEQYF. The CDR3 bases are TGTGCCAGCAGCAGAGCCCGGACTAGCGGCGAGCAGTACTTC. Full variable domain (missing parts from reference TRBV11-1 and TRBJ2-7): EAEVAQSPRYKITEKSQAVAFWCDPISGHATLYWYRQILGQGPELLVQFQDESVVDDSQLPKDRFSAERLKGVDSTLKIQPAELGDSAMYLCASSRARTSGEQYFGPGTRLTVT.

The chain links TRBV4-1 to TRBJ1-4; 9 bases agree with TRBD1. This CDR3 contains 17 residues. The V gene's germline CDR1 is MGHRA and CDR2 YSYEKL. With V trimmed by 4 bases and J by 5 bases, 11 bases remained unmatched. The CDR3 protein is CASSPDRGGSKNEKLFF. The CDR3 DNA follows: TGCGCCAGCAGCCCTGACAGGGGGGGATCCAAAAATGAAAAACTGTTTTTT.

This clonotype was observed a handful of times. The V gene is TRBV3-1, the J gene TRBJ2-5; D uncertain. V lost 0 bases and J 2 bases, leaving 7 bases between the germline ends. From germline, CDR1 is LGHDT and CDR2 YNNKEL (reference sequence). The CDR3 sequence is 14 residues long. The CDR3 loop is CASSQDVQQETQYF. As DNA, the CDR3 is TGTGCCAGCAGCCAAGATGTTCAGCAAGAGACCCAGTACTTC.

On this clonotype: At one end the junction does not follow the germline gene, possibly because of a read error. The genes are TRBV7-7 and TRBJ2-1; a possible D gene is TRBD2 (6 bases). Germline values: CDR1 SSHAT, CDR2 FNYEAQ (reference sequence). The CDR3 totals 15 residues. As DNA, the CDR3 is TGTGCTAGCAGCTTAGCAATCGGAGGGAACAATGAGCAGTTCTTC. Amino acids: CASSLAIGGNNEQFF.

In this sample, this clonotype turned up many times. V and J are TRBV21-1 and TRBJ2-7; TRBD1 is the table's D call and was not checked against the DNA. TRBV21-1 is noted as a pseudogene. This CDR3 is 15 amino acids long. The CDR3, as DNA: TGTGCCAGCATCCAAGGGGGGTATGGCTCCTACGAGCAGTACTTC. Residues: CASIQGGYGSYEQYF.

CDR3 region: CASSQDRAGGYTF. CDR3 nucleotide sequence: TGTGCCAGCAGCCAAGACCGGGCTGGTGGCTACACCTTC. The chain has TRBV3-1 and TRBJ1-2, with D uncertain. Germline-derived CDR1 and CDR2 are LGHDT and YNNKEL (reference sequence). The CDR3 consists of 13 residues. V lost 0 bases and J 7 bases, leaving 9 bases between the germline ends.